These 10 T cell receptor beta chains originate from one sample sequenced in a study of vaccination and CD4 T cells after COVID-19. For these receptors, no antigen is known. Regarding treatment: approximately nine-day PBMC culture with coronavirus spike peptide pools or control peptides (ViraFEST assay). The Oncomine TCR Beta short-read assay was what sequenced the DNA obtained from cultured CD4+ T cells. TCRdb fed the PCR reads into MiXCR, producing one record per CDR3 protein. The data hold around 10,000 distinct CDR3 sequences, with approximately 30% observed a single time. The sample was CD4+ T cells from blood, cultured in vitro, taken after SARS-CoV-2 vaccination. The receptors were gathered from a human donor who had recovered from COVID-19.

This rearrangement joins TRBV27 to TRBJ2-2, with D possibly TRBD2 on 6 matching bases. The CDR3 covers 17 residues. CDR1 MNHEY and CDR2 SMNVEV come from the germline V gene (reference sequence). V was pared by 5 bases and J by 1 base, with 17 bases between. The CDR3 sequence is CASSPITIAENTGELFF. For the CDR3, the DNA is TGTGCCAGCAGTCCTATCACTATAGCGGAGAACACCGGGGAGCTGTTTTTT.

This clonotype was counted a few times. The CDR3 is CASSQDRDRGGSGNTIYF. The CDR3 bases are TGTGCCAGCAGCCAAGATAGGGACAGGGGAGGCTCTGGAAACACCATATATTTT. J is TRBJ1-3 and V is TRBV4-2; 10 nucleotides agree with TRBD1. J lost 0 bases, V lost 0 bases, and 5 bases had no gene match. The CDR3 totals 18 residues. Per germline, CDR1 LGHNA and CDR2 YNFKEQ.

The chain couples TRBV2 to TRBJ2-1; 10 nucleotides line up with TRBD1. Trimming removed 6 bases from V and 4 bases from J; junction bases left unmatched: 6. Per the germline V gene, CDR1 is SNHLY and CDR2 is FYNNEI. The CDR3 loop spans 15 amino acids. The CDR3 nucleotides are TGTGCCAGCAGCCCGGGACAGGGGTCATACAATGAGCAGTTCTTC. This gives the protein CASSPGQGSYNEQFF.

This clonotype was detected only a few times. The genes are TRBV7-2 and TRBJ2-4; no firm D call. Germline V gene data show CDR1 as SGHTA and CDR2 as FQGNSA. V was clipped by 2 bases and J by 6 bases, with 5 bases between them. The CDR3 sequence is 12 residues long. Here the CDR3 DNA reads TGTGCCAGCAGCTTACCCTCAAACATTCAGTACTTC. Amino acids: CASSLPSNIQYF.

V is TRBV9 and J is TRBJ2-5; D not certain. Germline CDR1 SGDLS, CDR2 YYNGEE. This CDR3 region has 14 residues. Trimming took off 2 bases at V and 0 bases at J, with 8 bases between the two ends. In nucleotides, the CDR3 is TGTGCCAGCAGCGTGCGAAATAACCAAGAGACCCAGTACTTC. The encoded protein is CASSVRNNQETQYF. Complete variable domain (other parts from reference TRBV9 and TRBJ2-5): DSGVTQTPKHLITATGQRVTLRCSPRSGDLSVYWYQQSLDQGLQFLIQYYNGEERAKGNILERFSAQQFPDLHSELNLSSLELGDSALYFCASSVRNNQETQYFGPGTRLLVL.

V usage is TRBV28 and J usage is TRBJ1-1; D not resolved. Germline CDR1 reads MDHEN; CDR2 reads SYDVKM. V shed 5 bases and J shed 3 bases, with 7 bases lying between them. This CDR3 spans 12 amino acids. In DNA, the CDR3 is TGTGCCAGCAGTATAAGGGACACTGAAGCTTTCTTT. Translation: CASSIRDTEAFF.

As concerns this clonotype: Lacking the conserved final phenylalanine or tryptophan, this CDR3 likely reflects a read error. The chain carries TRBV27 and TRBJ1-1, with a possible D match to TRBD1 (5 bases). CDR1 MNHEY and CDR2 SMNVEV come from the germline V gene (reference sequence). The CDR3 is 13 amino acids. Trimming took 3 bases from V and 6 from J, leaving 11 bases between them. CDR3 loop: CASSFPGDAEAFL. DNA for the CDR3: TGTGCCAGCAGTTTCCCCGGGGACGCTGAAGCTTTCCTT.

The V gene is TRBV18, the J gene TRBJ2-7; tentatively, D is TRBD2 (6 bases). Germline V gene lookup returns CDR1 KGHSH and CDR2 LQKENI. Trimming stripped 8 bases from V and 3 bases from J, with 11 bases between. CDR3 size: 12 residues. As DNA, the CDR3 is TGTGCCAGCGGGGACTCGGGCTACGAGCAGTACTTC. Protein: CASGDSGYEQYF. Complete variable domain (other parts from reference TRBV18 and TRBJ2-7): NAGVMQNPRHLVRRRGQEARLRCSPMKGHSHVYWYRQLPEEGLKFMVYLQKENIIDESGMPKERFSAEFPKEGPSILRIQQVVRGDSAAYFCASGDSGYEQYFGPGTRLTVT.

The rearrangement joins TRBV7-2 to TRBJ1-3, with TRBD1 matching over 7 bases. V lost 3 bases, J lost 2 bases, and 4 bases stayed unmatched. CDR1 and CDR2 from the germline V gene are SGHTA and FQGNSA. The CDR3 consists of 15 residues. In nucleotides, the CDR3 is TGTGCCAGCAGCTTGGGCAGGGGGACTGGAAACACCATATATTTT. Amino acid sequence: CASSLGRGTGNTIYF.

This clonotype was recorded a few times. The chain has TRBV21-1 and TRBJ2-3; the table's D call, TRBD1, was not checked against the DNA. TRBV21-1 is a pseudogene locus. The CDR3 extends over 18 amino acids. The CDR3 nucleotides read TGTGCCAGCAGGATGAGGGTACCGGGACAGACATTTTCAGATACGCAGTATTTT. The encoded protein is CASRMRVPGQTFSDTQYF.